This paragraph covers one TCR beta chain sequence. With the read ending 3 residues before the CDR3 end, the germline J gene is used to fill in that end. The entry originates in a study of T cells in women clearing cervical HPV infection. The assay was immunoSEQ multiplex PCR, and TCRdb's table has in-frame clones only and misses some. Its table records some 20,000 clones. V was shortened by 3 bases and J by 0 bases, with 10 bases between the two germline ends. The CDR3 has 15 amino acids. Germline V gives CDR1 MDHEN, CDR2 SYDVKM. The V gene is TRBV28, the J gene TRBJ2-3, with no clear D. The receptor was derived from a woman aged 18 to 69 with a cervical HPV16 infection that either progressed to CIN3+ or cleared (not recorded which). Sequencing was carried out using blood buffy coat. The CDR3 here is CASSFPGSSTDTQYF. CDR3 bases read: TGTGCCAGCAGTTTTCCGGGTTCTAGCACAGATACG.